The clone carrying this T cell receptor (beta chain) has a count of ten or more. The sample comes from a study of T cells after yellow fever vaccination. The V end was cut by 3 bases, the J end by 6 bases, with 10 bases between. This CDR3 has 13 amino acids. From the 5' RACE reads, TCRdb called clonotypes with MiXCR, one entry per CDR3 protein. Counted here are hundreds of thousands of distinct CDR3 sequences, around 13% occurring once; the ten biggest clones make up more than 3%. This rearrangement joins TRBV12-3 or TRBV12-4 to TRBJ2-3, with a tentative D call TRBD1 (5 bases). Sequencing used CD4+ T cells sorted from PBMCs, obtained 15 days after the yellow fever booster vaccination. The clonotype originates from a man aged 18 to 30 who received the YFV17D yellow fever vaccine. The CDR3 bases are TGTGCCAGCAGTTTTCAGGGATGGGATACGCAGTATTTT. Protein sequence: CASSFQGWDTQYF.